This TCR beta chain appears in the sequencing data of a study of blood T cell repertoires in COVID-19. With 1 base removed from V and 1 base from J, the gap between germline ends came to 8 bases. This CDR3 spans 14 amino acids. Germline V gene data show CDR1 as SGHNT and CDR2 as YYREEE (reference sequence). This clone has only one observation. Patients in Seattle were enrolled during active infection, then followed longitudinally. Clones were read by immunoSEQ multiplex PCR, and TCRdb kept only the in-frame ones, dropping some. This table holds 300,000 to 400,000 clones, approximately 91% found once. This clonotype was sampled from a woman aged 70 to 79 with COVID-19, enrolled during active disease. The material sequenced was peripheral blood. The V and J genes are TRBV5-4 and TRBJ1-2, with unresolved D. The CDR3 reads CASSLPRGNYGYTF. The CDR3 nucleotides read TGTGCCAGCAGCTTGCCTCGGGGTAACTATGGCTACACCTTC.